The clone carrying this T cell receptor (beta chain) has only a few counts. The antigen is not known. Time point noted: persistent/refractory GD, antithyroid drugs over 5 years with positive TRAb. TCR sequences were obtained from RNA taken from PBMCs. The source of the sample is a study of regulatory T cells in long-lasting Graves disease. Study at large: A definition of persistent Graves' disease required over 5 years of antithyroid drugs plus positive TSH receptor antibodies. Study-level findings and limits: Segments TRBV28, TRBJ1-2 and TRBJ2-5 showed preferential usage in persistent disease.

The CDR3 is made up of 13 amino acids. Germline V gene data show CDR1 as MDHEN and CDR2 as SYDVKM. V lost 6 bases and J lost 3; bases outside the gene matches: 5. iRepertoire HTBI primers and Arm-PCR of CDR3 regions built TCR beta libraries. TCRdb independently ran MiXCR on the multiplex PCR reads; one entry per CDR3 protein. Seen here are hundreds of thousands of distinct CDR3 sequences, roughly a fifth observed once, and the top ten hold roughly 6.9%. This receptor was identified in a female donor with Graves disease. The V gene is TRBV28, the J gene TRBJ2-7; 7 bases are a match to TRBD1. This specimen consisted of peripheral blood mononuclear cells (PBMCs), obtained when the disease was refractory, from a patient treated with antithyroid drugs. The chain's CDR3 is CASSMDRIYEQYF. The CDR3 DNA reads TGTGCCAGCAGCATGGACAGGATCTACGAGCAGTACTTC.